Listed here are 13 T cell receptor beta chains from one sample, sequenced in a study of beta chain features in type 1 diabetes. As every portion of the isolated RNA was reverse transcribed, the sequencing read expressed TCRB transcripts. Here immunoSEQ multiplex PCR was the method, and the copy in TCRdb shows in-frame clones only, minus some. Among hundreds of thousands of clones listed, 30% were seen once. The sequencing input was naive CD4+ T cells from blood. The source is a man in his late teens or twenties in good health.

This rearrangement joins TRBV28 to TRBJ2-4; tentatively, D is TRBD1 or TRBD2 (5 bases each). Trimming cost V 3 bases and J 0 bases, with 12 bases left between them. The CDR3 has 16 amino acids. In germline, CDR1 is MDHEN, CDR2 SYDVKM. The CDR3 here is CASSLAGTLAKNIQYF. For the CDR3, the DNA is TGTGCCAGCAGTTTGGCAGGGACCCTAGCCAAAAACATTCAGTACTTC.

This clone was seen more than once but under ten times. The V call is TRBV10-3, the J call TRBJ2-1; 10 bases align to TRBD1. The CDR3 spans 14 residues. Germline V gene data show CDR1 as ENHRY and CDR2 as SYGVKD. The V and J ends lost 6 bases and 10 bases, in that order; junction bases with no gene match: 9. The CDR3 DNA follows: TGTGCCATCAGGCCGGGACAGGGGTTGAGGGAGCAGTTCTTC. It yields the protein CAIRPGQGLREQFF.

The chain employs TRBV18 and TRBJ1-1, with unresolved D. V shed 3 bases and J shed 3 bases, with 11 bases lying between them. This CDR3 contains 14 residues. Germline values: CDR1 KGHSH, CDR2 LQKENI. CDR3 sequence reads: CASSPLDGYTEAFF. In DNA, the CDR3 is TGTGCCAGCTCACCCTTGGACGGATACACTGAAGCTTTCTTT.

V usage is TRBV5-1 and J usage is TRBJ2-7, with 7 bases that match TRBD2. CDR1 and CDR2 (germline): SGHRS, YFSETQ. The ends lost 0 bases at V and 5 bases at J; junction bases unmatched: 5. The CDR3 spans 14 residues. The CDR3 DNA is TGCGCCAGCAGCTTGGATCCGGGGGGAAACGAGCAGTACTTC. This translates into CASSLDPGGNEQYF.

This clone has more than one count but fewer than ten. The chain recombines TRBV28 with TRBJ2-4; 9 bases are a match to TRBD2. V shed 3 bases and J 7 bases; nucleotides not matched to a gene: 10. The V gene's germline CDR1 is MDHEN and CDR2 SYDVKM. This CDR3 contains 16 residues. CDR3 residues: CASSFIPLAGRNIQYF. CDR3 nucleotide sequence: TGTGCCAGCAGTTTCATTCCCCTAGCGGGACGGAACATTCAGTACTTC.

This clone was found a few times. V gene TRBV30 combines with J gene TRBJ2-1; the D is unclear. The ends were cut back, 2 bases at V and 4 bases at J, with 6 bases in the middle. The CDR3 has 12 amino acids. Germline CDR1 reads GTSNPN; CDR2 reads SVGIG (reference sequence). CDR3 residues: CAWSTRYNEQFF. In DNA, the CDR3 is TGTGCCTGGAGTACGCGTTACAATGAGCAGTTCTTC.

The chain recombines TRBV30 with TRBJ2-3; maybe TRBD2 (6 bases). There are 14 residues in the CDR3. V dropped 8 bases and J dropped 6 bases, with 21 bases sitting between them. Germline V CDR1 and CDR2: GTSNPN, SVGIG (reference sequence). The CDR3 is CAGARGRGGDTQYF. The DNA of the CDR3 is TGTGCCGGGGCCCGCGGTAGGGGAGGCGATACGCAGTATTTT. Full variable domain (missing parts from reference TRBV30 and TRBJ2-3): SQTIHQWPATLVQPVGSPLSLECTVEGTSNPNLYWYRQAAGRGLQLLFYSVGIGQISSEVPQNLSASRPQDRQFILSSKKLLLSDSGFYLCAGARGRGGDTQYFGPGTRLTVL.

This clone was detected only a few times. The chain uses TRBV4-1 and TRBJ1-4; 9 bases fit TRBD1. V gave up 4 bases and J gave up 4 bases; unmatched junction bases: 7. The CDR3 sequence is 16 residues long. Germline assignment: CDR1 MGHRA and CDR2 YSYEKL. This CDR3 reads CASSLLGQGLNEKLFF. The CDR3 coding sequence is TGCGCCAGCAGCCTTCTAGGACAGGGGCTTAATGAAAAACTGTTTTTT.

This clone has only a few counts. V gene TRBV4-3 combines with J gene TRBJ2-1, with TRBD2 matching 9 bases. The CDR3 sequence is 15 residues long. After removal of 0 bases from V and 5 bases from J, the junction contained 2 bases not matched to a gene. In germline, CDR1 is LGHNA, CDR2 YSLEER. CDR3 in DNA: TGCGCCAGCAGCCAAGATAGCGGGAGAAACAATGAGCAGTTCTTC. Translated, it gives CASSQDSGRNNEQFF.

The rearrangement uses TRBV7-8 and TRBJ2-5; TRBD1 matches 7 bases. The J segment lost 5 bases and the V segment lost 5 bases, leaving 8 bases of the junction unmatched. Germline CDR1 is SGHVS and CDR2 is FQNEAQ. The CDR3 runs to 14 residues. The CDR3 protein is CASSQQGFSETQYF. The CDR3 bases are TGTGCCAGCAGCCAACAGGGGTTTTCGGAGACCCAGTACTTC. The entire variable domain, with the rest obtained from reference TRBV7-8 and TRBJ2-5, is as follows: GAGVSQSPRYKVAKRGQDVALRCDPISGHVSLFWYQQALGQGPEFLTYFQNEAQLDKSGLPSDRFFAERPEGSVSTLKIQRTQQEDSAVYLCASSQQGFSETQYFGPGTRLLVL.

This sequence joins TRBV9 and TRBJ2-3; 8 bases map to TRBD2. Germline V gene sequence: CDR1 SGDLS, CDR2 YYNGEE. The CDR3 runs to 17 residues. Trimming at V came to 0 bases and at J to 2 bases, leaving 8 bases not matched to a gene. The CDR3 protein is CASSVDAAGGYTDTQYF. CDR3 in DNA: TGTGCCAGCAGCGTAGATGCGGCGGGGGGATACACAGATACGCAGTATTTT.

This clone was seen once. The CDR3, as DNA: TGTGCCAGCAGCCGTCGGTTCTACGAGCAGTACTTC. The encoded protein is CASSRRFYEQYF. The chain links TRBV7-2 to TRBJ2-7; D remains ambiguous. Germline V lookup: CDR1 SGHTA, CDR2 FQGNSA. This CDR3 is built from 12 residues. Deletions cut 5 bases from V and 3 bases from J, with 8 bases between.

This chain connects TRBV2 to TRBJ2-2; TRBD1 matches at 7 bases. The germline V gene has CDR1 SNHLY and CDR2 FYNNEI. V lost 6 bases and J lost 7; bases outside the gene matches: 2. This CDR3 contains 12 residues. CDR3 DNA: TGTGCCAGCAGCACAGGGGTCGGGGAGCTGTTTTTT. Translated, it gives CASSTGVGELFF.